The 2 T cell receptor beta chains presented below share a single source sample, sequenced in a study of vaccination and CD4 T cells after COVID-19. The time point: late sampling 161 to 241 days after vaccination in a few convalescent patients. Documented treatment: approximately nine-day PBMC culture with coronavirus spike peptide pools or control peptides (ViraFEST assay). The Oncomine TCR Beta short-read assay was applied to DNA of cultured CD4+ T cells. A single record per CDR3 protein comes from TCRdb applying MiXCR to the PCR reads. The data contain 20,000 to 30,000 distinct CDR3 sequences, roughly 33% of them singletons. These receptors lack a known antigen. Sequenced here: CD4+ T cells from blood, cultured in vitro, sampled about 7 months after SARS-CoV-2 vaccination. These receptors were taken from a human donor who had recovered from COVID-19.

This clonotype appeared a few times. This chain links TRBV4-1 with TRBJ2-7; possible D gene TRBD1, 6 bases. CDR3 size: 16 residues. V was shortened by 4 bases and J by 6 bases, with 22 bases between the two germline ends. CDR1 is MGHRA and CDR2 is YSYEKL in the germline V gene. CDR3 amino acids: CASSLGPFRQVGEQYF. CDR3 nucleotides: TGCGCCAGCAGCCTTGGCCCCTTCCGACAGGTCGGCGAGCAGTACTTC.

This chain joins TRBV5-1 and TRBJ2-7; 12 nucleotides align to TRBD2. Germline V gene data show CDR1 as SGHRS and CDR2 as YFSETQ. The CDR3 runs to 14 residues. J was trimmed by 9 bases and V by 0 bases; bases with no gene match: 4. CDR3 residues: CASSLGTSGIGQYF. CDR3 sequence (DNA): TGCGCCAGCAGCTTGGGGACTAGCGGGATCGGGCAGTACTTC.